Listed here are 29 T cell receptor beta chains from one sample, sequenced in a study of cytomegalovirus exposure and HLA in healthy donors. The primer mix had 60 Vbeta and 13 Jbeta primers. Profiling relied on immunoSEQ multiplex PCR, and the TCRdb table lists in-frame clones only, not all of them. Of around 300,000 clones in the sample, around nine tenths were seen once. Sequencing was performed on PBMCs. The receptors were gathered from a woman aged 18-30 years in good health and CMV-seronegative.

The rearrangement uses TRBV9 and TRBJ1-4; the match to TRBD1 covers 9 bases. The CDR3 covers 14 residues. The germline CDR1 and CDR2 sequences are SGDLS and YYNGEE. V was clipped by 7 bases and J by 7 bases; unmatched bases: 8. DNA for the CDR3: TGTGCCAGCGGAACCGGGACAGGGAGTGAAAAACTGTTTTTT. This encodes CASGTGTGSEKLFF.

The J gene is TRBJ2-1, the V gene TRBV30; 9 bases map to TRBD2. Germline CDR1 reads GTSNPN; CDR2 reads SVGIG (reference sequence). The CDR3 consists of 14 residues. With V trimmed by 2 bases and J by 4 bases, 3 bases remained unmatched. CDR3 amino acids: CAWSISGRYNEQFF. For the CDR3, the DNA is TGTGCCTGGAGTATAAGCGGGAGGTACAATGAGCAGTTCTTC.

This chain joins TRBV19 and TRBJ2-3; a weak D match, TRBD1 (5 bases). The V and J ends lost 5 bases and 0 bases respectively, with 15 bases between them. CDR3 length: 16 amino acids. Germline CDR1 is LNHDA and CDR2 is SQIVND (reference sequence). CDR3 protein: CASSPTGGASTDTQYF. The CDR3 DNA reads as TGTGCCAGTAGTCCGACGGGTGGGGCCAGCACAGATACGCAGTATTTT.

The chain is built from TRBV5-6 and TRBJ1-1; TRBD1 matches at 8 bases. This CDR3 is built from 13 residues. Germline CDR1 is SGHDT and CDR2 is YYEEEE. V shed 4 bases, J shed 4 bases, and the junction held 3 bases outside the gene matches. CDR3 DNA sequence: TGTGCCAGCAGCACAGGGGGGACCACTGAAGCTTTCTTT. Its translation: CASSTGGTTEAFF.

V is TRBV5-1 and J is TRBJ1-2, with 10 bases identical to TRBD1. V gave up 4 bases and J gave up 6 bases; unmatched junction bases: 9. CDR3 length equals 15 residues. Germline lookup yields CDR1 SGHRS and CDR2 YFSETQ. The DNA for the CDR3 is TGCGCCAGCAGCACCTACGACAGGGGGCCGGATGGCTACACCTTC. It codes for CASSTYDRGPDGYTF.

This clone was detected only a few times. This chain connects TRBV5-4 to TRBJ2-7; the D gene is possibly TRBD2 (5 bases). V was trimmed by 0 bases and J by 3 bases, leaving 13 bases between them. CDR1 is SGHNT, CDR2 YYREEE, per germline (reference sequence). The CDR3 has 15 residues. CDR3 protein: CASSLAGVRGYEQYF. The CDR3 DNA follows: TGTGCCAGCAGCTTGGCCGGCGTCCGGGGCTACGAGCAGTACTTC.

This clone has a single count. The CDR3 DNA reads as TGTGCCATCAGCGCACAGGGGGCGGACACTGAAGCTTTCTTT. It codes for CAISAQGADTEAFF. J is TRBJ1-1 and V is TRBV10-3, with TRBD1 identical over 9 bases. Germline assignment: CDR1 ENHRY and CDR2 SYGVKD. This CDR3 has 14 amino acids. The trim removed 6 bases at V and 3 bases at J, leaving 5 bases unmatched.

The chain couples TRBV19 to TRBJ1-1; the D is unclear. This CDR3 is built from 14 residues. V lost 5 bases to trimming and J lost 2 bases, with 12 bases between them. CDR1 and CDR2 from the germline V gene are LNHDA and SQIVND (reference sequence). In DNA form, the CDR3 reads TGTGCCAGTAGTCAAAGCTACCCTAACACTGAAGCTTTCTTT. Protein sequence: CASSQSYPNTEAFF.

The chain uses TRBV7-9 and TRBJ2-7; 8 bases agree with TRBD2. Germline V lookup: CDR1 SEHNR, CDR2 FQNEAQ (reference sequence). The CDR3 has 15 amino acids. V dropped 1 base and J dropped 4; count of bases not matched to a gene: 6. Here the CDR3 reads CASSLDGGGRYEQYF. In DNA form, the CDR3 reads TGTGCCAGCAGCTTAGACGGGGGGGGCCGGTACGAGCAGTACTTC.

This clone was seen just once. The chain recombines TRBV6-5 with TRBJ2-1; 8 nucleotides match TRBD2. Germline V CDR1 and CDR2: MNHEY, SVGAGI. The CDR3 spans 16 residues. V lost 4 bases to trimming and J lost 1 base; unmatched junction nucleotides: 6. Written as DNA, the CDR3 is TGTGCCAGCAGTTCCCGGGGGGGATTATCCTACAATGAGCAGTTCTTC. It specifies CASSSRGGLSYNEQFF.

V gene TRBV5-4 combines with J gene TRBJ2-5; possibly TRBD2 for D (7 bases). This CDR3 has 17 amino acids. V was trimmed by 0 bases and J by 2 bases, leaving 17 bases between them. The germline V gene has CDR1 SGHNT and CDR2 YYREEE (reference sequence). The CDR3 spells CASSLGFRGGWQETQYF. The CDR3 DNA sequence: TGTGCCAGCAGCTTGGGTTTTAGGGGGGGTTGGCAAGAGACCCAGTACTTC.

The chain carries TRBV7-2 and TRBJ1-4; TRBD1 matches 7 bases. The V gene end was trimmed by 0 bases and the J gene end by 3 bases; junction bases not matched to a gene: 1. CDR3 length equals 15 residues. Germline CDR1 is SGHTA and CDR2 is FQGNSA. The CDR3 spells CASSLAGTANEKLFF. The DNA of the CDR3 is TGTGCCAGCAGCTTAGCGGGGACAGCTAATGAAAAACTGTTTTTT.

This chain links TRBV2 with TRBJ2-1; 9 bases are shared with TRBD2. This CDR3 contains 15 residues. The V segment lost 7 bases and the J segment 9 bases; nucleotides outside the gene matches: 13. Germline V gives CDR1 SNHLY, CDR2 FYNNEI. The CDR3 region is CASKEGGGGQFEQFF. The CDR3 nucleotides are TGTGCCAGCAAGGAGGGCGGGGGGGGCCAATTTGAGCAGTTCTTC.

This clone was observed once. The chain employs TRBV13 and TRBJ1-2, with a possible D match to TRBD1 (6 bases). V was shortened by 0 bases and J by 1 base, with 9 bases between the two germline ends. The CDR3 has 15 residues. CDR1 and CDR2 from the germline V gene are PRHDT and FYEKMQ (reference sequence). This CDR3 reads CASSLGTGVNYGYTF. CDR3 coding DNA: TGTGCCAGCAGCTTAGGGACAGGAGTTAACTATGGCTACACCTTC.

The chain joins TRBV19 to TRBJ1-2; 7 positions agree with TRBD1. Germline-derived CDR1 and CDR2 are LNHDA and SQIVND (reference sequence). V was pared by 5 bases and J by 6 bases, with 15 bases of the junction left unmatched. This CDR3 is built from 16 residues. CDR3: CASSVFPRGVEDGYTF. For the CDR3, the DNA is TGTGCCAGTAGTGTCTTTCCCAGGGGGGTTGAGGATGGCTACACCTTC.

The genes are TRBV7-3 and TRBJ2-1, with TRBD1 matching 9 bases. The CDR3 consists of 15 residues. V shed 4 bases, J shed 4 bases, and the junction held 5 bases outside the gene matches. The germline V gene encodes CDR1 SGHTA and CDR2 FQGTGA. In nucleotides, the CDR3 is TGTGCCAGCAGCTCTCCGGGACAGGGTTACAATGAGCAGTTCTTC. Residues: CASSSPGQGYNEQFF.

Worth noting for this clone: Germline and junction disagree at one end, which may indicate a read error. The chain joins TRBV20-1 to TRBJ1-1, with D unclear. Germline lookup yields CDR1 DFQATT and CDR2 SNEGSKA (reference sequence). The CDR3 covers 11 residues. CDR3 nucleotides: TGCAGTGCTGGAGACTACACTGAAGCTTTCTTT. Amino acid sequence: CSAGDYTEAFF.

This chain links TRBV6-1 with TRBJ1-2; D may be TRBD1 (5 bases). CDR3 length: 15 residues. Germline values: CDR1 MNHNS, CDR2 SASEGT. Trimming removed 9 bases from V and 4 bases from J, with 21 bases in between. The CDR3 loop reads CASWEGAGSFYGYTF. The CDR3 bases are TGTGCCAGTTGGGAAGGGGCAGGTTCCTTCTATGGCTACACCTTC.

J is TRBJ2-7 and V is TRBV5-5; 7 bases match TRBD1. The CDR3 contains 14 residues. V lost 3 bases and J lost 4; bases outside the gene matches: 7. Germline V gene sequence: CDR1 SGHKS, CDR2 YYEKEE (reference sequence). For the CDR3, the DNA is TGTGCCAGCAGCTATGGGACAGAAGGATACGAGCAGTACTTC. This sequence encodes CASSYGTEGYEQYF. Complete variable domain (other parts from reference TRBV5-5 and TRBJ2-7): DAGVTQSPTHLIKTRGQQVTLRCSPISGHKSVSWYQQVLGQGPQFIFQYYEKEERGRGNFPDRFSARQFPNYSSELNVNALLLGDSALYLCASSYGTEGYEQYFGPGTRLTVT.

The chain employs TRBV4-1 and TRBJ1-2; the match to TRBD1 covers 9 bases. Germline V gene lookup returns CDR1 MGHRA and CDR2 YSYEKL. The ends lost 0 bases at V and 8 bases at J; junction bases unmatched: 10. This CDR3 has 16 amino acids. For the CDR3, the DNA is TGCGCCAGCAGCCAAGATGTCAGGACAGGGGCCAGGGGCTACACCTTC. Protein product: CASSQDVRTGARGYTF.

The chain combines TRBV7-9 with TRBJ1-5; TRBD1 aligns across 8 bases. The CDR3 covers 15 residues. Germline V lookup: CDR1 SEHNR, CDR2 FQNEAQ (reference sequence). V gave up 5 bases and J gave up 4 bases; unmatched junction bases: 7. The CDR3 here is CASSPTGTGNQPQHF. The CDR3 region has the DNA TGTGCCAGCAGCCCAACCGGGACAGGAAATCAGCCCCAGCATTTT.

The DNA for the CDR3 is TGTGCCAGCAGCGCCTCGGGGGGGATCCAGAGCTCACCCCTCCACTTT. Translation gives CASSASGGIQSSPLHF. The V call is TRBV9, the J call TRBJ1-6; D may be TRBD1 (5 bases). V lost 3 bases and J 10 bases, leaving 20 bases between the germline ends. The length of the CDR3 is 16 residues. Germline V gene sequence: CDR1 SGDLS, CDR2 YYNGEE.

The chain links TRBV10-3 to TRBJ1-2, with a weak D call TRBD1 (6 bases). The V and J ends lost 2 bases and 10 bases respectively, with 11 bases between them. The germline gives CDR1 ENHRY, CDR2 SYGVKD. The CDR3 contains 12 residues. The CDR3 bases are TGTGCCATCAGTGAGGGACAGTCAATCTACACCTTC. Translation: CAISEGQSIYTF.

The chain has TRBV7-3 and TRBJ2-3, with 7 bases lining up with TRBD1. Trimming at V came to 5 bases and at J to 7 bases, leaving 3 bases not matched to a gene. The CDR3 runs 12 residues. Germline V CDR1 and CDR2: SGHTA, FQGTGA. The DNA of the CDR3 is TGTGCCAGCAGCGACAGGGCCTATACGCAGTATTTT. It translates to CASSDRAYTQYF.

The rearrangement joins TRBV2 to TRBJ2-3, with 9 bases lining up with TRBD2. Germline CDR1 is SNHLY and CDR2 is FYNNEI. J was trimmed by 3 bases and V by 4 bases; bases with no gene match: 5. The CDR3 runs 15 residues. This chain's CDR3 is CASSGALAGTDTQYF. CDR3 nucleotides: TGTGCCAGCAGTGGGGCACTAGCGGGTACAGATACGCAGTATTTT.

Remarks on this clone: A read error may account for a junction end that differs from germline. The CDR3 spells CASSELGGNEQYF. The CDR3 nucleotides read TGCGCCAGCAGCGAGTTAGGAGGTAACGAGCAGTACTTC. The J gene is TRBJ2-7, the V gene TRBV10-1; the D gene is possibly TRBD2 (5 bases). The CDR3 is 13 residues long. Looked up from germline, CDR1 is WNHNN and CDR2 is SYGVQD (reference sequence).

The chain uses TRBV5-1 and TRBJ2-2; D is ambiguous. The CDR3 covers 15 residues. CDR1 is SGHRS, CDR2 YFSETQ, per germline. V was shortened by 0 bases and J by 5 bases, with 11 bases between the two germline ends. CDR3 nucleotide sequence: TGCGCCAGCAGCTTGGACCCGGTGAGAACCGGGGAGCTGTTTTTT. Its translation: CASSLDPVRTGELFF.

The CDR3 region has the DNA TGTGCCAGCAGTTACTTCAGGGGAGGGAGGGCTTTCTTT. Translated: CASSYFRGGRAFF. The V gene is TRBV6-5, the J gene TRBJ1-1, with D perhaps matching TRBD1 (6 bases). The V end lost 1 base, the J end lost 11 bases, and 14 bases lay between the germline ends. Germline assignment: CDR1 MNHEY and CDR2 SVGAGI. The CDR3 spans 13 residues.

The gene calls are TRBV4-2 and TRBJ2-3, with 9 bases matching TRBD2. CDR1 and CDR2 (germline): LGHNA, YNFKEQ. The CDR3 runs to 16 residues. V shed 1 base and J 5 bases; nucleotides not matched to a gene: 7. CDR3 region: CASSQGLRGGVDTQYF. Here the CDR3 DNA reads TGTGCCAGCAGCCAAGGTTTGCGGGGGGGCGTAGATACGCAGTATTTT.